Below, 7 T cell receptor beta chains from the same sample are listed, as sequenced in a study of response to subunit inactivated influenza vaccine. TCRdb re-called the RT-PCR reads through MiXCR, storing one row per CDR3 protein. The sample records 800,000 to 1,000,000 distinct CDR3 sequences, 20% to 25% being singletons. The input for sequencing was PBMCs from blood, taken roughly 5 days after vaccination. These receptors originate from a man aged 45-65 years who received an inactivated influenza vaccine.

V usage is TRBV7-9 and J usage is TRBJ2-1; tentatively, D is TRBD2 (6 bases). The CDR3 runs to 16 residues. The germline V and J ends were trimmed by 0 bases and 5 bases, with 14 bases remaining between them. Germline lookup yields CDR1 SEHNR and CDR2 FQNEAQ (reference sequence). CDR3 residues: CASSLAPRDWDNEQFF. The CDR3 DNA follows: TGTGCCAGCAGCTTAGCACCCAGGGACTGGGACAATGAGCAGTTCTTC.

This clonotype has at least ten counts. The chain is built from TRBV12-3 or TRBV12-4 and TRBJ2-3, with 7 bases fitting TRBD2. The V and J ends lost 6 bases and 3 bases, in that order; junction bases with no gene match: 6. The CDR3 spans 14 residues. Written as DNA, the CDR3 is TGTGCCAGCAGCGCATGGGGGGGAACAGATACGCAGTATTTT. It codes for CASSAWGGTDTQYF.

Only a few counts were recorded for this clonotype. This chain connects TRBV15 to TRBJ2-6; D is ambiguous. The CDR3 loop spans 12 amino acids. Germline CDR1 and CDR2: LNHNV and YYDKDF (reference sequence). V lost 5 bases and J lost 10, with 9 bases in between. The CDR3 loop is CATSGSRNVLTF. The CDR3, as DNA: TGTGCCACCAGCGGGTCACGGAACGTCCTGACTTTC. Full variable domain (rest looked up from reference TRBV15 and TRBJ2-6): DAMVIQNPRYQVTQFGKPVTLSCSQTLNHNVMYWYQQKSSQAPKLLFHYYDKDFNNEADTPDNFQSRRPNTSFCFLDIRSPGLGDTAMYLCATSGSRNVLTFGAGSRLTVL.

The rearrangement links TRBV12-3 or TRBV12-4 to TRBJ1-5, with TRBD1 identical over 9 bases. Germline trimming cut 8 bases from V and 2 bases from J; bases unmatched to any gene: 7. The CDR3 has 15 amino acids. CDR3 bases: TGTGCCAGCGAAATGACAGGGGGTGGCAATCAGCCCCAGCATTTT. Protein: CASEMTGGGNQPQHF.

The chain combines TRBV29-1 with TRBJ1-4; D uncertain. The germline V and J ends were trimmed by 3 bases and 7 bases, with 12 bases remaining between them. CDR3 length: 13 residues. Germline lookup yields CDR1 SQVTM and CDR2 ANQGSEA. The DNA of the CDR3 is TGCAGCGTTGATGTGGGCTTCGGTGAAAAACTGTTTTTT. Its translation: CSVDVGFGEKLFF.

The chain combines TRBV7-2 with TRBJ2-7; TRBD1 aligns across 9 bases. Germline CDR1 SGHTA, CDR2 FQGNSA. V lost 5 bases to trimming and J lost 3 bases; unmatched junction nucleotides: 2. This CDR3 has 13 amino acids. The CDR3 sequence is CASSRQGVYEQYF. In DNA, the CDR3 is TGTGCCAGCAGCCGACAGGGGGTCTACGAGCAGTACTTC.

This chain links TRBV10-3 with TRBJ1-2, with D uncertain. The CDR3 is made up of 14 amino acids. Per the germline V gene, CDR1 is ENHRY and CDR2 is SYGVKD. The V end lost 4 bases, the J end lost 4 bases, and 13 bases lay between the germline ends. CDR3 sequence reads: CAISGGSSGYGYTF. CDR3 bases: TGTGCCATCAGTGGTGGGAGTTCCGGCTATGGCTACACCTTC.